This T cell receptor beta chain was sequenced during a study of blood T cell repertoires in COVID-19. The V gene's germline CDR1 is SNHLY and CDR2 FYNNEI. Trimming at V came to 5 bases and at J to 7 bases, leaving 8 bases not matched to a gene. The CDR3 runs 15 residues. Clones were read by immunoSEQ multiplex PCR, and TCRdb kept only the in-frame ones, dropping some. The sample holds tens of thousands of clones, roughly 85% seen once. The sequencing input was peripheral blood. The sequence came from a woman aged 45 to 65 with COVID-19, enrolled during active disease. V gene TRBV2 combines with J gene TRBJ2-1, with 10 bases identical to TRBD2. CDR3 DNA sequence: TGTGCCAGCAGTAGATTACTAGCGGGGAATAATGAGCAGTTCTTC. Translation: CASSRLLAGNNEQFF. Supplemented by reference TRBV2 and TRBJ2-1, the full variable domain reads EPEVTQTPSHQVTQMGQEVILRCVPISNHLYFYWYRQILGQKVEFLVSFYNNEISEKSEIFDDQFSVERPDGSNFTLKIRSTKLEDSAMYFCASSRLLAGNNEQFFGPGTRLTVL.